These 17 T cell receptor beta chains came from one sample sequenced in a study of CD8+CD57+ T cells in acquired aplastic anemia. CD8+CD57+ cell expansion, shown by flow cytometry, had occurred in the patients selected for sequencing. TCR beta VDJ and CDR3 profiles were obtained from a genomic DNA template. TCRdb used MiXCR to reprocess the reads, holding one entry per CDR3 protein. Of over 150,000 distinct CDR3 sequences in the sample, around 60% were seen once. What was sequenced was sorted CD4+, CD8+, or CD8+CD57+ T cells (not recorded which) from PBMCs. These receptors originate from a human donor with aplastic anemia.

At least ten counts were recorded for this clonotype. CDR3 sequence (DNA): TGTGCCAGCAGCTTTAGGGGGACCAACTATGGCTACACCTTC. It yields the protein CASSFRGTNYGYTF. The V call is TRBV5-6, the J call TRBJ1-2; D is perhaps TRBD1 (6 bases). Germline CDR1 reads SGHDT; CDR2 reads YYEEEE. Trimming took off 2 bases at V and 2 bases at J, with 10 bases between the two ends. The CDR3 extends over 14 amino acids.

J is TRBJ1-4 and V is TRBV19, with 7 positions matching TRBD1. Trimming at V came to 5 bases and at J to 3 bases, leaving 6 bases not matched to a gene. Germline CDR1 and CDR2: LNHDA and SQIVND (reference sequence). The CDR3 is 15 residues long. The CDR3, as DNA: TGTGCCAGTAGTCGTCGGACAGGCGCTAATGAAAAACTGTTTTTT. Translating gives CASSRRTGANEKLFF.

The rearrangement joins TRBV2 to TRBJ2-7, with TRBD1 matching 8 bases. This CDR3 is built from 13 residues. Per the germline V gene, CDR1 is SNHLY and CDR2 is FYNNEI. Germline trimming cut 7 bases from V and 0 bases from J; bases unmatched to any gene: 2. The CDR3 DNA follows: TGTGCCAGCAAGGGACAGGACTCCTACGAGCAGTACTTC. Translating gives CASKGQDSYEQYF.

CDR3 sequence: CSARGGLNTEAFF. The CDR3 region has the DNA TGCAGTGCTAGGGGAGGCCTGAACACTGAAGCTTTCTTT. This rearrangement joins TRBV20-1 to TRBJ1-1; D ambiguous. Germline V gene data show CDR1 as DFQATT and CDR2 as SNEGSKA (reference sequence). The V end lost 3 bases, the J end lost 0 bases, and 8 bases lay between the germline ends. The CDR3 is 13 residues long.

In its sample, this clonotype was seen many times. The chain employs TRBV9 and TRBJ1-1, with D possibly being TRBD1 (6 bases). Germline V gives CDR1 SGDLS, CDR2 YYNGEE. Deletions cut 3 bases from V and 1 base from J, with 10 bases between. The CDR3 runs to 14 residues. The CDR3 DNA reads as TGTGCCAGCAGCGCTCCGACAGGGAACACTGAAGCTTTCTTT. This codes for CASSAPTGNTEAFF.

The chain is built from TRBV20-1 and TRBJ2-1; 7 bases agree with TRBD1. Germline lookup yields CDR1 DFQATT and CDR2 SNEGSKA (reference sequence). Trimming at V came to 3 bases and at J to 3 bases, leaving 8 bases not matched to a gene. The CDR3 loop spans 15 amino acids. The CDR3 here is CSASFSGTDYNEQFF. CDR3 sequence (DNA): TGCAGTGCTAGCTTTTCGGGGACAGACTACAATGAGCAGTTCTTC.

This clonotype turned up a few times. This chain joins TRBV20-1 and TRBJ1-1; tentative D call: TRBD1 (6 bases). This CDR3 contains 14 residues. Germline CDR1 is DFQATT and CDR2 is SNEGSKA (reference sequence). V gave up 5 bases and J gave up 6 bases, with 19 bases separating them. CDR3 in amino acids: CSALYREGVPEAFF. CDR3 nucleotide sequence: TGCAGTGCTCTATACAGGGAGGGCGTTCCTGAAGCTTTCTTT.

This clonotype was picked up a small number of times. As the CDR3 is not closed by the conserved phenylalanine or tryptophan, this likely results from a read error. Because the CDR3's place on the DNA is in doubt, the DNA is left out and the CDR3 is given as listed by TCRdb. CDR3 protein: CASSSRLAG. The genes are TRBV7-9 and TRBJ2-7; the table's D call TRBD2 went unverified against the DNA. Germline V gives CDR1 SEHNR, CDR2 FQNEAQ (reference sequence). The CDR3 is 9 amino acids in total, end residues counted.

This clonotype has ten or more counts. V usage is TRBV7-9 and J usage is TRBJ1-1; no reliable D call. CDR3 length: 14 residues. From germline, CDR1 is SEHNR and CDR2 FQNEAQ (reference sequence). V was pared by 1 base and J by 6 bases, with 12 bases between. The CDR3 DNA follows: TGTGCCAGCAGCTTAGGGTCGGGAAGGCCTGAAGCTTTCTTT. Translated, it gives CASSLGSGRPEAFF.

This clonotype was picked up one time. The CDR3 loop is CASRAGTGIQETQYF. DNA of the CDR3: TGTGCCAGCAGGGCCGGGACAGGGATCCAAGAGACCCAGTACTTC. The rearrangement uses TRBV2 and TRBJ2-5; the match to TRBD1 covers 9 bases. The germline V gene has CDR1 SNHLY and CDR2 FYNNEI. The CDR3 consists of 15 residues. Trimming took 6 bases from V and 1 from J; bases not matched to a gene: 6. The full variable domain, rest sourced from reference TRBV2 and TRBJ2-5, is EPEVTQTPSHQVTQMGQEVILRCVPISNHLYFYWYRQILGQKVEFLVSFYNNEISEKSEIFDDQFSVERPDGSNFTLKIRSTKLEDSAMYFCASRAGTGIQETQYFGPGTRLLVL.

V and J are TRBV10-3 and TRBJ2-2, with D tentatively TRBD1 (5 bases). The germline V and J ends were trimmed by 6 bases and 2 bases, with 10 bases remaining between them. Looked up from germline, CDR1 is ENHRY and CDR2 is SYGVKD. There are 14 residues in the CDR3. CDR3 sequence (DNA): TGTGCCATCAGGGGGCGAGGAAACACCGGGGAGCTGTTTTTT. Its protein is CAIRGRGNTGELFF.

This chain connects TRBV2 to TRBJ2-7; D ambiguous. V gave up 5 bases and J gave up 2 bases, with 19 bases separating them. Germline CDR1 and CDR2: SNHLY and FYNNEI. The CDR3 has 16 amino acids. The CDR3 DNA sequence: TGTGCCAGCAGTTTATCTCGGGTCCGTTCGGCCTACGAGCAGTACTTC. It encodes CASSLSRVRSAYEQYF.

Points on this clonotype: A clone one base away is much larger, so this may be a read error. The rearrangement uses TRBV7-2 and TRBJ1-5; 7 bases line up with TRBD1. The CDR3 sequence is 15 residues long. Germline CDR1 is SGHTA and CDR2 is FQGNSA. CDR3 loop: CACSTEDRFNQPQHF. The CDR3 DNA reads TGTGCCTGCAGCACCGAGGACAGGTTCAATCAGCCCCAGCATTTT.

This chain links TRBV15 with TRBJ2-7; D may be TRBD1 (5 bases). V was clipped by 0 bases and J by 2 bases, with 8 bases between them. CDR3 length: 14 residues. From germline, CDR1 is LNHNV and CDR2 YYDKDF (reference sequence). CDR3 nucleotides: TGTGCCACCAGCAGAGATCACAGGCCCTACGAGCAGTACTTC. Translation gives CATSRDHRPYEQYF.

At least ten counts were recorded for this clonotype. The rearrangement uses TRBV7-9 and TRBJ1-1, with TRBD1 matching over 10 bases. The ends lost 5 bases at V and 4 bases at J; junction bases unmatched: 10. CDR1 and CDR2 from the germline V gene are SEHNR and FQNEAQ (reference sequence). CDR3 size: 16 residues. The CDR3 nucleotides are TGTGCCAGCAGCAGCCGGGACAGGGGATGGGGCACTGAAGCTTTCTTT. It yields the protein CASSSRDRGWGTEAFF.

The chain employs TRBV9 and TRBJ1-2; 7 bases fit TRBD1. The CDR3 contains 11 residues. V shed 3 bases and J 10 bases; nucleotides not matched to a gene: 3. Germline CDR1 and CDR2: SGDLS and YYNGEE. The CDR3 reads CASSAGGYYTF. The CDR3 nucleotides are TGTGCCAGCAGCGCAGGGGGGTACTACACCTTC.

This chain connects TRBV5-1 to TRBJ2-5; D possibly corresponds to TRBD2 (6 bases). This CDR3 is 15 amino acids long. Trimming cost V 1 base and J 2 bases, with 12 bases left between them. CDR1 is SGHRS and CDR2 is YFSETQ in the germline V gene. The CDR3 nucleotides read TGCGCCAGCAGCTTGATGGCTAGCGAACAAGAGACCCAGTACTTC. Translation: CASSLMASEQETQYF.